This TCR beta chain was recorded in a study of cytomegalovirus exposure and HLA in healthy donors. Looked up from germline, CDR1 is SGHDT and CDR2 is YYEEEE. The V segment lost 9 bases and the J segment 0 bases; nucleotides outside the gene matches: 7. The CDR3 sequence is 15 residues long. General observations from the study: Later analysis demonstrated an association between a missense DCLRE1C variant and TCR beta V- and J-gene trimming. Excluded were some V segments that proved indistinguishable, including TRBV6-2 and TRBV6-3. It was taken for granted in presence/absence analyses that sequencing depth across donors was roughly uniform.

Healthy bone marrow donors made up the cohort. In the PCR, 60 Vbeta and 13 Jbeta primers were used. Sequencing used immunoSEQ multiplex PCR; TCRdb keeps in-frame clones, though not all of them. The sample shows 180,000 or so clones, 82% of them seen only once. A remark on this clone: Its antigen is unidentified.

The sequence derives from a woman in her fifties or sixties in good health and CMV-seropositive. The sequenced sample was PBMCs. The genes are TRBV5-6 and TRBJ2-2, with 8 bases fitting TRBD2. The CDR3 here is CATLAANANTGELFF. The CDR3 DNA follows: TGTGCCACACTAGCGGCTAACGCGAACACCGGGGAGCTGTTTTTT. Combining the CDR3 with reference TRBV5-6 and TRBJ2-2 gives the whole variable domain DAGVTQSPTHLIKTRGQQVTLRCSPKSGHDTVSWYQQALGQGPQFIFQYYEEEERQRGNFPDRFSGHQFPNYSSELNVNALLLGDSALYLCATLAANANTGELFFGEGSRLTVL.